The present T cell receptor (beta chain) was sequenced within a study of cytomegalovirus exposure and HLA in healthy donors (dated by TCRdb to 2016 to 2017). Concerning the study at large: According to an earlier analysis of several hundred of the donors, some 170 million T cells yielded 120 million or so unique TCR beta sequences and 276 Gb of sequence data. An early release covering about 600 HLA-typed donors comprised approximately 300 gigabases of sequencing data and some 79 million unique TCR sequences. Among the roughly 380 genotyped donors, about 85% belonged to the genetic ancestry cluster associated with self-reported Caucasian donors. The study was designed to test whether signatures of past pathogen exposure could be identified by cataloging public T cell receptors. Using immunosequencing, the study profiled T cell repertoires from around 680 subjects and related those repertoires to cytomegalovirus serostatus. Along with the approximately 600-subject first cohort, a separate validation cohort of over 90 different subjects was used. The study combined high-throughput TCR immunosequencing, statistical association of individual TCRs with disease status, and machine learning to predict cytomegalovirus infection status. In a later analysis, previously published TCR beta repertoires from fewer than 750 donors were re-analyzed and high-resolution HLA genotyping was added so that TCR occurrence patterns could be studied. In the later analysis, no new phenotypic data were used to find candidate immune exposures; instead, reliance was placed on TCR beta sequences and their occurrence across donors. An earlier analysis of a few hundred of the donors applied high-throughput TCR beta sequencing to assess whether each TCR beta V gene segment acted as functional or pseudogenic. Donor age, sex, ethnicity and CMV serostatus were collected together with the repertoire data. A later genetic analysis took genome-wide SNP genotypes for about 65% of the roughly 670 donors and used that subset as a discovery cohort. Every repertoire in the discovery cohort had been generated on one and the same sequencing platform. Class I and class II HLA loci were covered by the typing at four-digit resolution. The number of typed donors differed by locus: about 629-640 for A, B, C, DRB1 and DQB1; 500 to 550 for DQA1; roughly 600 for DPA1; and some 430 for DPB1. A handful of DR-DQ haplotypes were handled as single units for association and clustering because linkage in the cohort was strong. Across under 500 genotyped donors of the cohort, an average of 235,054 unique TCR beta nucleotide sequences per donor were sequenced, and approximately 17% of those sequences were non-productive. Study-wide findings and limitations: Sequencing depth was assumed to be roughly uniform across donors in the presence/absence analyses, though that assumption may not hold. In this cohort, only TCR beta chains were sequenced, and detectable features were limited by the absence of alpha or paired-chain data. A total of roughly 160 TCR beta chains were listed by the study as associated with cytomegalovirus. A later genetic analysis reported fewer N-insertions in productive TCRs among donors in an Asian-associated ancestry cluster than the roughly 690-donor mean. Correlated functional status among segregating V segments might be attributable to linkage disequilibrium, but an unknown experimental factor could not be ruled out. The earlier analysis of about 600 of the donors excluded around 17 rarely observed V segments, including chromosome 9 orphons, because counts were too low. A further reported finding was that TCR beta sequences accurately predicted the HLA-A and HLA-B alleles for most subjects in the first cohort. The only immune exposure information available for the cohort was CMV serostatus. Some IMGT-functional V segments, including TRBV6-2 and TRBV6-3, could not be distinguished by the 87-base-pair reads and were therefore excluded. Cytomegalovirus status was reported to be diagnosed by the classifier with high specificity and sensitivity in both the original and validation cohorts. V-gene and J-gene trimming of TCR beta chains was associated with a missense DCLRE1C variant in a later genetic analysis, and the association was replicated in an independent cohort. In vitro tests confirmed that three of the cytomegalovirus-associated TCR beta chains recognize cytomegalovirus antigens. HLA typing was unavailable for some donors at each locus, so association tests used only the typed subset. A cluster of highly shared sequence variants was judged likely to be a technical artifact of the sequencing pipeline. A later analysis found that most CMV-associated TCR beta chains appeared HLA-restricted, with HLA associations seemingly driven largely by CMV exposure. Strong co-occurrence of HLA alleles, especially DR and DQ, made assigning TCR associations to individual alleles difficult. A later analysis associated about 16,000 TCR beta sequences with specific HLA alleles at a false discovery rate of 0.05. Most TCR sequences were seen in very few donors, while some public TCRs were found in many individuals. A later analysis found that HLA-associated TCR beta chains were more clonally expanded and had lower generation probabilities than equally common non-associated chains. In a later analysis, the rate of TCR association differed among HLA loci, with DRB1 alleles having the most associated TCRs and HLA-C alleles having the fewest. It was suggested by the authors that the approach could potentially be generalized to other disease states and immunological phenotypes. In an earlier analysis of under 600 of the donors, most TCR beta V segments were observed in productive rearrangements about 90% or about 30% of the time, broadly matching IMGT annotations. According to a later analysis, parvovirus B19, influenza, CMV and Epstein-Barr virus appeared linked to several top co-occurrence clusters.

There are 14 amino acids in the CDR3, from cysteine to phenylalanine inclusive. Of all the DNA, just the CDR3 is kept, 42 bases in frame from base 1. The germline V gene (reference sequence) supplies CDR1 MNHEY and CDR2 SMNVEV. The cohort comprised around 690 healthy bone marrow donors. At the time of sampling, all cohort members were nominally healthy, though unrecorded immune exposures were likely present. The donor was CMV seropositive and was included in the group of 250 to 300 seropositive cohort members. A peripheral blood sample was provided by each donor, and peripheral blood mononuclear cells were used for TCR beta sequencing. Genomic DNA was extracted from the blood cell samples with the Qiagen DNeasy Blood Extraction Kit. Regarding this clone: Its antigen is not yet known. Base-call qualities are not available, and no considerably larger clone is one nucleotide away.

Libraries came from the immunoSEQ multiplex PCR assay. For the multiplex PCR, a mixture combining 60 forward primers for TCR Vbeta segments and 13 reverse primers for TCR Jbeta segments was used. A multiplex PCR assay on genomic DNA amplified the CDR3 region of rearranged TCR beta genes. Amplified TCR beta libraries were sequenced as 87-base-pair reads on the Illumina HiSeq System. The authors' analysis ran thus. A later analysis counted tens of millions of unique TCR beta chains across the 666 repertoires, and 9 million to 14 million of these chains were shared by at least two donors. Raw reads were error-corrected and collapsed into unique sequences by a nearest-neighbor algorithm in which closely related sequences were merged to remove PCR and sequencing errors. V, D and J gene segments were assigned by aligning CDR3 sequences to IMGT reference sequences. For a sequence to be retained, a match of at least six nucleotides to both a V gene segment and a J gene segment was required. A rearrangement was called productive if the CDR3 had no stop codons and remained in frame with V and J, and every other rearrangement was called non-productive. Following IMGT convention, CDR3 was defined as the stretch from the second conserved V-encoded cysteine to the conserved J-encoded phenylalanine. The earlier analysis of fewer than 700 of the donors excluded sequences that lacked an unambiguous match to a single V gene segment. An earlier analysis of fewer than 650 of the donors classified V segments as functional when productive rearrangements were above 56.7% and as segregating when the standard deviation between donors was above 5%. To diagnose cytomegalovirus status from the catalog of TCR beta chain sequences, a statistical classification framework was built. In a later analysis, V and J genes were assigned by comparing TCR nucleotide sequences against IMGT/GENE-DB human TR gene sequences. Using the TCRdist pipeline, a later analysis assigned CDR3 sequences along with most-parsimonious VDJ recombination scenarios. In a later analysis, each TCR beta chain was defined by its CDR3 amino acid sequence together with its V-gene family, and reads lacking a unique V-gene family were excluded. A later analysis removed 592 highly shared, low-generation-probability nucleotide sequences to deal with suspected cross-contamination and a sequencing artifact. In a later analysis, a clonal expansion index for each public chain was calculated from normalized within-repertoire ranks of inferred template counts. In a later analysis, generation probabilities were computed with a VDJ recombination model fitted to out-of-frame rearrangements, and the resulting probabilities were checked against IGoR. In a later analysis, hypergeometric tests were used to score TCR-TCR, TCR-HLA and TCR-CMV co-occurrence, with a repertoire-size bias correction applied to TCR pairs. To estimate false discovery rates, a later analysis permuted the HLA or CMV assignments 20 times. A later analysis grouped co-occurring TCRs with DBSCAN, adding TCRdist sequence similarity when clustering within HLA-allele-positive subsets. Co-occurrence clustering excluded repertoires with fewer than 30,000 or more than 120,000 public chains, plus five with anomalous nucleotide sharing. Here the immuneACCESS table is served through TCRdb, limited to in-frame sequences with V and J called. Missing clones are a known gap in these copies; in checked studies unresolved V genes cover under half, and the rest lacks a known reason. V and J calls and clone size are as listed in that table; D and trimming were resolved from the DNA. The sample table shows some 190,000 clones, and approximately 84% are seen once. The ten largest account for roughly 1.4% of the sample.

The chain is made from TRBV27 and TRBJ2-5, with a tentative D gene TRBD2 over 6 matching bases. The end of the DNA aligns better with TRBJ2-7, so the J call may be wrong. This receptor was taken from a girl between 10 and 17 years old in good health and CMV-seropositive. The sequencing sample was made of PBMCs. The nucleotide sequence is TGTGCCAGCAGTTTAAGCGGGTACGCCTACGAGCAGTACTTC. Its translation is CASSLSGYAYEQYF.